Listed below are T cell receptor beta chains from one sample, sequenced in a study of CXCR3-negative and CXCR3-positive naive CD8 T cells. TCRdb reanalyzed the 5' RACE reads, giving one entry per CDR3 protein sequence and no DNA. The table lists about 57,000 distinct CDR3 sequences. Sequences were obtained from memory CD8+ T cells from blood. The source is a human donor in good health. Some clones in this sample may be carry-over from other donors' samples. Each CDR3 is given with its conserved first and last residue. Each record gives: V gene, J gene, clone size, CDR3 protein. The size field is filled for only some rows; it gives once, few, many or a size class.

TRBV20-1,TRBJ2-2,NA,CSALPTGLKTGELFF
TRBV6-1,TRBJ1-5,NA,CASSEAGTGPQPQHF
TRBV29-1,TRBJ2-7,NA,CSGLTGAYEQYF
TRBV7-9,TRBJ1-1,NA,CASSLDSTVTEAFF
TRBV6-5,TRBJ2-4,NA,CASSEGTKNIQYF
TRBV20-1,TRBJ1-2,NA,CSAFHSANYGYTF
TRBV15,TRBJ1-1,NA,CATSRGALGGMNTEAFF
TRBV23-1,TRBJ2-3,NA,CASSQNLARRRLAGGDTDTQYF
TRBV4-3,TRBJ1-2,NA,CASSQEGRGARGYTF
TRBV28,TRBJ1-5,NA,CASSAPGTGGNQPQHF
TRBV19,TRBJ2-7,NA,CASSHLPGQGGYEQYF
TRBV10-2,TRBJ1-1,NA,CASAPNGGVTEAFF
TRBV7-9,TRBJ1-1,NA,CASSLGVGWNTEAFF
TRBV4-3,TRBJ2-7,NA,CASSPSWGTNYEQYF
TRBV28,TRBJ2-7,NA,CASSPWDNSYEQYF
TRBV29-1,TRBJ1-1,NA,CSVASGEYTEAFF
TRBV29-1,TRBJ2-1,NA,CSVTTGGMAGNEQFF
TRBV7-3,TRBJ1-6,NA,CASSEDPLGGWGSLHF
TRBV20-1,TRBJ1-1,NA,CSARDLWDFTEAFF
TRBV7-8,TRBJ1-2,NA,CASSEEDRGVFGYTF
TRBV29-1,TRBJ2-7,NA,CSALFPGEVYEQYF
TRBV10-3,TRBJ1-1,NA,CAISDSNLGAFF
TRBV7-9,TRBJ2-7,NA,CASSLVSTAYEQYF
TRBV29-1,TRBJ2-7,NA,CSVEDPYRAYEQYF
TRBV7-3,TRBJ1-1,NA,CASSFRGNTEAFF
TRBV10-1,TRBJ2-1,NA,CASSGTGGLNEQFF
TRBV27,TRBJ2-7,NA,CASSYRTFYEQYF
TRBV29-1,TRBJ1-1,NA,CSVSGEGTEAFF
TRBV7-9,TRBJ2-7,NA,CASSLDTTVYEQYF
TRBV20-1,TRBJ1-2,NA,CSARGPVSNYGYTF
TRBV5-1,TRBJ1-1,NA,CASSLDADSLNTEAFF
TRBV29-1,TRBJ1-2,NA,CSTSGQLYGYTF
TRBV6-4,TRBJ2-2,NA,CASSDRADTGELFF
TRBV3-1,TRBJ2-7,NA,CASSRDRVAYEQYF
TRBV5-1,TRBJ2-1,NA,CASSYLEGTGGMEQFF
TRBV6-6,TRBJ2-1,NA,CASSHGSGGDYNEQFF
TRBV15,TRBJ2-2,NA,CATSRILEGELFF
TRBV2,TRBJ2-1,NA,CASSEPLGLAEYNEQFF
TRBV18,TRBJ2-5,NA,CASSPLGQVQETQYF
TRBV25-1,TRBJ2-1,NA,CASGLAGANEQFF
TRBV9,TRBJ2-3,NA,CASSSWATDTQYF
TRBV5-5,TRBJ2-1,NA,CASSPGFLNEQFF
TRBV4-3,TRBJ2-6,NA,CASSQQRGSGANVLTF
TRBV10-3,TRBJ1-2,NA,CAISEDGGNGYTF
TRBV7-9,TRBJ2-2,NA,CASSWTRGANTGELFF
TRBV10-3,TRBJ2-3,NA,CAIREEVKGWFYF
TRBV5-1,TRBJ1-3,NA,CASSLRTGTFSGNTIYF
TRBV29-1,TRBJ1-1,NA,CSVDSNTEAFF
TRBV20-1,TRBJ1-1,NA,CSARDNRGNTEAFF
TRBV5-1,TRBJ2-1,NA,CASSFKAAEQFF
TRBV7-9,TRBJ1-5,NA,CASSPTGSQPQHF
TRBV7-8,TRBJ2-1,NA,CASSDRDIPYNEQFF
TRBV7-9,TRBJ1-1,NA,CASSLAEGNTEAFF
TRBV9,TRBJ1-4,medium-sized,CASSVAGAVNEKLFF